The subject of this entry is one T cell receptor (beta chain). The target antigen is unknown. This record belongs to a study of brain T cells in children with intractable seizures. The protocol was immunoSEQ multiplex PCR, while the TCRdb copy is restricted to in-frame clones and leaves out a portion. Of about 320,000 clones listed, roughly 92% are singletons. In germline, CDR1 is SQVTM, CDR2 ANQGSEA. This CDR3 contains 13 residues. The junction had 8 bases not matched to a gene; V was cut back by 5 bases and J by 7 bases. Findings of the study overall: Clones missing pre-surgery may reflect undersampling of that blood sample.

Time point of the sample: blood from clinic visit 5 months post-surgery; TSC patient then seizure free. This chain uses TRBV29-1 with TRBJ1-2; 9 bases match TRBD1. This receptor was taken from a boy under two years old with tuberous sclerosis and intractable seizures. The sample consisted of peripheral blood, taken 5 to 6 months after surgery. The CDR3 DNA reads as TGCAGCGTTAGGACAGGGGAAAGTTTTGGCTACACCTTC. Translation: CSVRTGESFGYTF.